The rows below give T cell receptor beta chains drawn from one sample of a study of identical twins. TCRdb reprocessed the 5' RACE reads via MiXCR and lists one record per CDR3 protein. Of approximately 230,000 distinct CDR3 sequences in the sample, 11% to 15% were seen once. What was sequenced was memory (CD45RO+) T cells sorted from blood. These receptors were obtained from a young woman in good health. Both conserved end residues are part of each CDR3. D genes are given only for firm matches. The listing skips clone size in some rows; elsewhere it reads once, few, many or a size class.

V gene	clone size	J gene	D gene	CDR3 protein	CDR3 DNA
TRBV24-1	NA	TRBJ2-3	TRBD2	CATSDAASGYTDTQYF	TGTGCCACCAGCGACGCGGCTAGCGGGTACACAGATACGCAGTATTTT
TRBV5-1	NA	TRBJ1-2	NA	CASSLEWGLYGYTF	TGCGCCAGCAGCTTGGAGTGGGGCCTCTATGGCTACACCTTC
TRBV5-1	NA	TRBJ1-1	NA	CASSSLDTLNTEAFF	TGCGCCAGCAGCTCCCTAGACACTCTGAACACTGAAGCTTTCTTT
TRBV27	few	TRBJ1-5	NA	CASRTPAGRRRPQHF	TGTGCCAGCAGAACTCCCGCCGGGAGGCGGAGGCCCCAGCATTTT
TRBV12-3/TRBV12-4	NA	TRBJ2-5	NA	CASSLTVQETQYF	TGTGCCAGCAGTTTAACAGTCCAAGAGACCCAGTACTTC
TRBV13	NA	TRBJ1-1	NA	CASSLAGLNTEAFF	TGTGCCAGCAGCTTAGCTGGGCTGAACACTGAAGCTTTCTTT
TRBV12-3/TRBV12-4	NA	TRBJ1-3	NA	CASSFAGGIYF	TGTGCCAGCAGTTTCGCGGGTGGCATATATTTT
TRBV20-1	NA	TRBJ2-3	TRBD2	CSASPSGGGTDTQYF	TGCAGTGCTAGTCCTAGCGGGGGCGGCACAGATACGCAGTATTTT
TRBV12-3/TRBV12-4	NA	TRBJ1-1	NA	CASSLFLSTEAFF	TGTGCCAGCAGTTTATTTTTGAGCACTGAAGCTTTCTTT
TRBV10-3	NA	TRBJ1-1	TRBD1	CAISRTGNTEAFF	TGTGCCATCAGTCGGACAGGCAACACTGAAGCTTTCTTT
TRBV3-1	NA	TRBJ1-2	NA	CASSQGGSYGYTF	TGTGCCAGCAGCCAAGGGGGTTCCTATGGCTACACCTTC
TRBV7-2	few	TRBJ2-2	TRBD1	CASSLETGLRTGELFF	TGTGCCAGCAGCTTAGAGACAGGGCTGAGGACCGGGGAGCTGTTTTTT
TRBV6-2/TRBV6-3	NA	TRBJ2-5	TRBD2	CASSQREGETQYF	TGTGCCAGCAGCCAGCGGGAGGGCGAGACCCAGTACTTC
TRBV7-8	NA	TRBJ2-6	NA	CASLRRAGANVLTF	TGTGCCAGCCTTCGAAGGGCTGGGGCCAACGTCCTGACTTTC
TRBV18	NA	TRBJ2-7	NA	CASSPPGNIRWEQYF	TGTGCCAGCTCACCACCAGGGAACATACGATGGGAGCAGTACTTC
TRBV20-1	few	TRBJ2-5	NA	CSAGPMGTQYF	TGCAGTGCCGGTCCCATGGGGACCCAGTACTTC
TRBV3-1	NA	TRBJ1-2	NA	CASSQTRGGYGYTF	TGTGCCAGCAGCCAAACGAGGGGCGGCTATGGCTACACCTTC
TRBV4-2	NA	TRBJ2-1	NA	CASSQVFGAQSSYNEQFF	TGTGCCAGCAGCCAAGTCTTTGGGGCTCAAAGCTCCTACAATGAGCAGTTCTTC
TRBV3-1	NA	TRBJ2-3	NA	CASTPHGYNTDTQYF	TGTGCCAGCACCCCCCACGGATATAACACAGATACGCAGTATTTT
TRBV5-6	many	TRBJ2-7	TRBD1	CASSKGQGKLSYEQYF	TGTGCCAGCAGCAAGGGACAGGGAAAGCTCTCCTACGAGCAGTACTTC
TRBV4-3	NA	TRBJ2-7	NA	CASSARVAGDSYEQYF	TGCGCCAGCAGCGCCCGGGTGGCAGGGGACTCCTACGAGCAGTACTTC
TRBV2	many	TRBJ2-4	NA	CASSVTAKNIQYF	TGTGCCAGCAGTGTGACAGCCAAAAACATTCAGTACTTC